This is a list of T cell receptor beta chains from one sample in a study of identical twins. In TCRdb, the 5' RACE reads were re-called with MiXCR into one record per CDR3 protein. The sample shows roughly 200,000 distinct CDR3 sequences, 7.5% of them seen only once. The same sample was also studied in work on yellow fever vaccine responses in identical twins.

The material sequenced was memory (CD45RO+) T cells sorted from blood. These TCRs come from a woman between 18 and 29 years old in good health. The CDR3 runs from the conserved cysteine through the conserved F or W.

v_call	j_call	cdr3_aa
TRBV6-5	TRBJ1-6	CASSYGSRYNSPLHF
TRBV27	TRBJ2-5	CASSSRDREETQYF
TRBV14	TRBJ1-5	CASSPGTGVRLGDQPQHF
TRBV6-1	TRBJ2-3	CASRAGGVDTQYF
TRBV6-2/TRBV6-3	TRBJ2-1	CASSPLAGGINEQFF
TRBV5-1	TRBJ2-2	CASSLEHPGELFF
TRBV20-1	TRBJ2-1	CSARAPAGVFAYNEQFF
TRBV7-2	TRBJ2-3	CASSSGFWGGTDTQYF
TRBV5-1	TRBJ2-7	CASRRSSGGKYEQYF
TRBV24-1	TRBJ2-1	CATSDPRSDRPLIYNEQFF
TRBV20-1	TRBJ2-7	CSAPPRQKAYEQYF
TRBV3-1	TRBJ2-1	CASTRRLAGVHEQFF
TRBV7-2	TRBJ1-5	CASSLGGRSNQPQHF
TRBV6-1	TRBJ2-7	CASSPRTGTAIEQYF
TRBV3-1	TRBJ1-1	CASSQVPLLQGENTEAFF
TRBV6-2/TRBV6-3	TRBJ2-1	CASSPGTLSYNEQFF
TRBV2	TRBJ2-3	CATKREGTTDTQYF
TRBV19	TRBJ2-7	CASSTGQGYYYEQYF
TRBV5-1	TRBJ2-5	CASSLATSGGPNKETQYF
TRBV29-1	TRBJ2-3	CSGGTGYDTQYF